Sequencing of this TCR beta chain was carried out in a study of CD8 T cells in ankylosing spondylitis. The study, taken as a whole, reports: Among TCR beta sequences, a motif of fewer than 10 highly homologous variants appeared characteristic of ankylosing spondylitis blood. In synovial fluid and blood from reactive arthritis, some motif variants were previously reported. The study looked at matched synovial fluid samples from ankylosing spondylitis patients. Disease-linked clones were reported to be significantly enriched there.

TCRdb redid the calling of the 5' RACE reads with MiXCR, one entry per CDR3 protein. The top ten hold around 30% of the sample, which has 20,000 to 25,000 distinct CDR3 sequences, over 10% seen once. This clonotype was picked up a small number of times. Its antigen is unknown. The sample comprised blood. This clonotype was obtained from a male donor with ankylosing spondylitis or in good health (not recorded which).

The CDR3 bases are TGTGCCAGCAGCGAGACTAGCGGGGGGGCCGGTGAGCAGTTCTTC. It codes for CASSETSGGAGEQFF. V is TRBV6-2 or TRBV6-3 and J is TRBJ2-1, with TRBD2 matching 14 bases. Per the germline V gene, CDR1 is MNHEY and CDR2 is SVGEGT. V shed 6 bases and J 9 bases; nucleotides not matched to a gene: 7. This CDR3 region has 15 residues.